This T cell receptor (beta chain) was sequenced during a study of cytomegalovirus exposure and HLA in healthy donors. Repertoires were generated with immunoSEQ multiplex PCR, while TCRdb's copy carries only in-frame clones and drops some. This sample carries over 150,000 clones, around 84% of them seen once, and the ten largest clones take over 2%. The CDR3 covers 15 residues. V was shortened by 1 base and J by 2 bases, with 11 bases between the two germline ends. CDR1 and CDR2 from the germline V gene are LGHNT and FRNRAP. The rearrangement links TRBV12-5 to TRBJ1-2, with D tentatively TRBD1 (6 bases). The specimen was PBMCs. The receptor was isolated from a human donor in good health. In DNA, the CDR3 is TGTGCTAGTGGTTTGGCACCGACAGGAAACTATGGCTACACCTTC. It translates to CASGLAPTGNYGYTF.